This T cell receptor beta chain comes out of a study of T cell responses to AZD1222 COVID-19 vaccine. In the study overall: Second-dose intervals of approximately 4 or approximately 12 weeks were pooled.

V gave up 6 bases and J gave up 4 bases; unmatched junction bases: 6. This CDR3 comprises 15 residues. Germline V gives CDR1 MNHEY, CDR2 SVGAGI. Notes on this clone: The antigen remains undetermined.

Data came from immunoSEQ multiplex PCR; TCRdb stores just in-frame clones and leaves some out. The sample consists of 180,000 or so clones, 94% of them appearing once. Whole-study findings and limits: The donor group comprised mostly white British people and more females; the analysis possibly underestimated clonal diversity.

The chain combines TRBV6-5 with TRBJ2-1, with 10 bases that match TRBD2. The sequences come from peripheral blood, collected on day 0 of AZD1222 vaccination. The sequence derives from an adult in good health. The CDR3 here is CASSLSGRTYNEQFF. The CDR3 DNA is TGTGCCAGCAGCCTTAGCGGGAGGACGTACAATGAGCAGTTCTTC.